This is a list of T cell receptor beta chains from one sample in a study of T cell clusters in autoimmune cytopenias. For each CDR3 protein, TCRdb gives one entry from its re-call of the multiplex PCR reads, without DNA. This sample carries some 6,800 distinct CDR3 sequences, with about a quarter going to the ten biggest clones. The sample comprised peripheral blood. The receptors shown here come from a human donor with an autoimmune cytopenia or autoimmune hepatitis (not recorded which). Both conserved end residues are part of each CDR3. Size is omitted from some rows. Given values are once, few, many or a class for expanded clones.

j_call v_call cdr3_length clone_size cdr3_aa
TRBJ2-6 TRBV19 15 medium-sized CASSIQSSGANVLTF
TRBJ2-7 TRBV15 14 NA CATSRGMGAGVRDF
TRBJ2-7 TRBV20-1 14 NA CSAPRQDSSYEQYF
TRBJ1-2 TRBV18 15 medium-sized CASSPGGQDLRGYTF
TRBJ1-1 TRBV10-3 16 NA CAISREGVSSNTEAFF
TRBJ2-7 TRBV27 13 medium-sized CASTSTGVGEQYF
TRBJ2-2 TRBV13 12 NA CASSLIAGELFF
TRBJ1-2 TRBV20-1 12 NA CSVASEDYGYTF
TRBJ2-7 TRBV27 15 NA CASSLSLGPSYEQYF
TRBJ2-1 TRBV14 15 medium-sized CASSQVRVPDNEQFF
TRBJ2-1 TRBV19 17 medium-sized CASSRVVRGGPYNEQFF
TRBJ2-3 TRBV7-6 15 NA CASSPQGADTDTQYF
TRBJ2-1 TRBV6-5 16 NA CASSRGLLAKPAREFF
TRBJ1-2 TRBV6-5 13 NA CASTGRQRDGYTF
TRBJ2-7 TRBV11-1 15 NA CASSLLAGETYEQYF
TRBJ1-2 TRBV20-1 18 NA CSARLVGDSKGGTSGYTF
TRBJ2-5 TRBV19 16 medium-sized CASSIGPGQGQETQYF
TRBJ2-1 TRBV11-1 15 NA CASSPQGLVHNEQFF
TRBJ2-3 TRBV7-6 20 NA CASSLSLRRGYLPSTDTQYF
TRBJ2-7 TRBV11-1 14 NA CASSLDGESYEQYF
TRBJ2-1 TRBV7-9 12 NA CASSFSGNEQFF
TRBJ2-7 TRBV6-1 14 NA CASSSVRMPYEQYF
TRBJ2-1 TRBV6-1 14 NA CASRVSGGAYEQFF
TRBJ1-1 TRBV6-6 13 NA CASMWDPNTEAFF
TRBJ2-5 TRBV19 15 medium-sized CASSLQLAGEETQYF
TRBJ2-7 TRBV5-1 12 NA CASRQGAYEQYF
TRBJ2-5 TRBV20-1 19 NA CSAREAPASGSLRSGTQYF
TRBJ2-1 TRBV4-2 15 NA CASSQDGTTYNEQFF
TRBJ2-1 TRBV19 12 medium-sized CASSWTGDEQFF
TRBJ1-2 TRBV6-5 15 medium-sized CASFPSVSANYGYTF
TRBJ2-3 TRBV24-1 14 NA CATSRRLNTDTQYF
TRBJ2-1 TRBV6-5 15 medium-sized CASRTGQGGRNEQFF
TRBJ2-5 TRBV19 12 medium-sized CASSQNQETQYF
TRBJ1-5 TRBV10-3 14 NA CAIGRGTGNQPQHF